One sample yielded the 14 T cell receptor beta chains listed below, sequenced in a study of lymphopenia after photon versus proton radiotherapy. Data came from immunoSEQ multiplex PCR; TCRdb stores just in-frame clones and leaves some out. The sample lists roughly 150,000 clones, around nine tenths occurring once. The sequencing here drew on peripheral blood, taken from a patient treated with photon-based radiotherapy. Receptors were obtained from a man between 50 and 59 years old with gastric cancer.

This rearrangement joins TRBV4-1 to TRBJ2-7, with D tentatively TRBD1 (5 bases). The V end was cut by 0 bases, the J end by 7 bases, with 13 bases between. This CDR3 spans 14 amino acids. CDR1 is MGHRA, CDR2 YSYEKL, per germline. DNA of the CDR3: TGCGCCAGCAGCCAAGATTGGCAGGGTAAAGAGCAGTACTTC. Amino acid sequence: CASSQDWQGKEQYF.

This clone came up a few times. The sample carries other DNA sequences with the same CDR3. This chain's CDR3 is CASSTNYGYTF. CDR3 DNA sequence: TGTGCCAGCAGTACTAACTATGGCTACACCTTC. The J gene is TRBJ1-2, the V gene TRBV25-1; D is uncertain. The germline V gene has CDR1 MGHDK and CDR2 SYGVNS. CDR3 length: 11 residues. V was cut by 5 bases and J by 0 bases, with 1 base left in between.

The chain recombines TRBV19 with TRBJ2-7, with D unresolved. Germline V lookup: CDR1 LNHDA, CDR2 SQIVND (reference sequence). The ends were cut back, 8 bases at V and 2 bases at J, with 19 bases in the middle. This CDR3 has 15 residues. CDR3 sequence reads: CASVRAADGPYEQYF. The DNA for the CDR3 is TGTGCCAGTGTCCGCGCGGCGGACGGACCCTACGAGCAGTACTTC.

As regards this clone: It is likely a read error, because the conserved phenylalanine at the end of the CDR3 is missing. It is unclear where the CDR3 begins or ends on the DNA, so no DNA is shown, and the CDR3 is as TCRdb lists it. This chain connects TRBV2 to TRBJ2-7; the table names TRBD1, a call not compared with the DNA. Including both end residues, the CDR3 is 10 amino acids long. Germline CDR1 SNHLY, CDR2 FYNNEI. The CDR3 loop reads CASSSQVLTI.

The chain joins TRBV5-1 to TRBJ2-5; 7 bases agree with TRBD1. The germline V gene has CDR1 SGHRS and CDR2 YFSETQ. This CDR3 spans 14 amino acids. The ends lost 1 base at V and 2 bases at J; junction bases unmatched: 2. CDR3: CASSLLGQQETQYF. Here the CDR3 DNA reads TGCGCCAGCAGCTTGTTGGGACAGCAAGAGACCCAGTACTTC.

The chain is built from TRBV10-3 and TRBJ2-7, with 8 bases identical to TRBD2. V was clipped by 7 bases and J by 7 bases; unmatched bases: 12. Germline CDR1 reads ENHRY; CDR2 reads SYGVKD. CDR3 length equals 14 residues. The CDR3 region is CAIKGGGLAHEQYF. CDR3 coding DNA: TGTGCCATCAAGGGGGGAGGACTAGCACATGAGCAGTACTTC.

The chain links TRBV28 to TRBJ1-2; 7 nucleotides line up with TRBD1. The J segment lost 7 bases and the V segment lost 8 bases, leaving 10 bases of the junction unmatched. The CDR3 sequence is 13 residues long. Looked up from germline, CDR1 is MDHEN and CDR2 is SYDVKM. CDR3 nucleotides: TGTGCCAGCCTACAGGGGAATGAGGCTGGCTACACCTTC. Its protein is CASLQGNEAGYTF.

This chain joins TRBV10-3 and TRBJ2-7; D might be TRBD2 (6 bases). The V end lost 6 bases, the J end lost 0 bases, and 15 bases lay between the germline ends. The CDR3 contains 15 residues. CDR1 is ENHRY, CDR2 SYGVKD, per germline. CDR3 DNA sequence: TGTGCCATCAGCCGGGACCCCGGGAGCTCCTACGAGCAGTACTTC. Translated: CAISRDPGSSYEQYF.

The genes are TRBV6-6 and TRBJ1-1; perhaps TRBD1 as D (5 bases). The germline V gene encodes CDR1 MNHNY and CDR2 SVGAGI (reference sequence). V lost 0 bases to trimming and J lost 5 bases, with 13 bases between them. The CDR3 covers 15 residues. In nucleotides, the CDR3 is TGTGCCAGCAGTTACTCGAGGGGCGTAGGGACTGAAGCTTTCTTT. This encodes CASSYSRGVGTEAFF.

The chain employs TRBV11-2 and TRBJ1-1, with D perhaps TRBD1 (5 bases). V shed 7 bases and J shed 4 bases, with 22 bases lying between them. This CDR3 is built from 16 residues. Germline-derived CDR1 and CDR2 are SGHAT and FQNNGV. The chain's CDR3 is CASTPSAGVVGTEAFF. The CDR3 bases are TGTGCCAGCACCCCCTCGGCGGGGGTTGTCGGCACTGAAGCTTTCTTT.

The chain combines TRBV6-5 with TRBJ2-2, with TRBD2 identical over 9 bases. The CDR3 covers 14 residues. J was trimmed by 7 bases and V by 6 bases; bases with no gene match: 6. Germline V lookup: CDR1 MNHEY, CDR2 SVGAGI. The chain's CDR3 is CASSPGLAFGELFF. CDR3 sequence (DNA): TGTGCCAGCAGCCCGGGACTAGCCTTCGGGGAGCTGTTTTTT.

J is TRBJ1-5 and V is TRBV14; no firm D call. The V end lost 2 bases, the J end lost 1 base, and 12 bases lay between the germline ends. The V gene's germline CDR1 is SGHDN and CDR2 FVKESK. This CDR3 is built from 16 residues. The CDR3 DNA reads as TGTGCCAGCAGCCAAAGTCCGGGGTCGAGCAATCAGCCCCAGCATTTT. This gives the protein CASSQSPGSSNQPQHF.

The chain combines TRBV27 with TRBJ2-3; possibly TRBD2 for D (6 bases). Germline V gene sequence: CDR1 MNHEY, CDR2 SMNVEV (reference sequence). Trimming pared 2 bases from V and 6 bases from J, leaving 15 bases between. This CDR3 has 15 amino acids. The CDR3 region has the DNA TGTGCCAGCAGTTTACGCCGGGAGTACGGGGATACGCAGTATTTT. This codes for CASSLRREYGDTQYF.

This chain uses TRBV6-5 with TRBJ1-2; D may be TRBD1 (5 bases). V lost 5 bases to trimming and J lost 2 bases, with 9 bases between them. Germline V lookup: CDR1 MNHEY, CDR2 SVGAGI. The CDR3 is made up of 13 amino acids. This CDR3 reads CASSTGMNYGYTF. Here the CDR3 DNA reads TGTGCCAGCAGTACAGGCATGAACTATGGCTACACCTTC.